The subject of this entry is one TCR beta chain. The antigen remains unidentified. Sequencing was performed with immunoSEQ multiplex PCR; in TCRdb, only in-frame clones are kept and a portion is missing. The sample has around 2.1 million clones; around 95% are singletons. This entry comes from a study of shared clonotypes between healthy human individuals. Study conclusions and caveats: Compared with memory subsets, naive subsets generally had larger estimated richness.

The sequencing sample was made of naive CD4+ T cells sorted from blood. Subset meaning: CD45RA+ positively selected. The receptor was isolated from a man younger than 35 in good health.

For the CDR3, the DNA is TGTGCCAGCAGCTCGACAGGGGCCAATTTGAACACCGGGGAGCTGTTTTTT. It specifies CASSSTGANLNTGELFF. This rearrangement joins TRBV7-3 to TRBJ2-2; 8 bases are a match to TRBD1. Germline CDR1 reads SGHTA; CDR2 reads FQGTGA. J lost 1 base, V lost 4 bases, and 8 bases had no gene match. The CDR3 is 17 amino acids.